This entry is about one T cell receptor (beta chain). The antigen is unknown. Primers: 60 Vbeta forward and 13 Jbeta reverse. This table comes from immunoSEQ multiplex PCR, and its TCRdb copy is limited to in-frame clones, with some not included. This sample's clone table lists 100,000 or so clones. CDR1 and CDR2 (germline): SGHNT, YYREEE (reference sequence). The CDR3 is made up of 17 amino acids. V lost 4 bases and J lost 1, with 21 bases in between. This record belongs to a study of cytomegalovirus exposure and HLA in healthy donors. Study-wide results and limits: Despite most TCR sequences being rare, some public TCRs occurred in many donors. A later analysis showed that HLA-associated TCR beta chains had undergone more clonal expansion than equally common others.

Donors showed nominal health when sampled, although they likely had unrecorded immune exposures. Sample: PBMCs. The V and J genes are TRBV5-4 and TRBJ2-7; tentative D call: TRBD1 (6 bases). The sequence was obtained from a man aged 45-65 years in good health and CMV-seronegative. The CDR3 region has the DNA TGTGCCAGCAGCAGTAACAGGGCGACGGGAACTTCCTACGAGCAGTACTTC. It encodes CASSSNRATGTSYEQYF.